This T cell receptor beta chain was identified during a study of T cells in Graves' hyperthyroidism and ophthalmopathy. Study findings and constraints: Blood also contained most expanded thyroid clonotypes above 0.001. A median around 6 months before onset, the model predicted ophthalmopathy.

Germline CDR1 MDHEN, CDR2 SYDVKM. The CDR3 runs to 14 residues. The V end was cut by 0 bases, the J end by 0 bases, with 5 bases between. This clonotype was seen only a few times. The antigen is not known. Researchers took RNA transcripts and amplified the TCR beta CDR3 regions from them. First-round RT-PCR with HTBI primers amplified the TCR CDR3 region. TCRdb passed the multiplex PCR reads through MiXCR, listing each CDR3 protein once. This table has about 620,000 distinct CDR3 sequences, under 20% appearing once. It was considered stable Graves' hyperthyroidism when ophthalmopathy did not progress within 18 months. Uncontrolled infections, other autoimmune diseases, pregnancy or lactation led to exclusion of patients.

The rearrangement joins TRBV28 to TRBJ1-1; D unclear. The TCR was taken from a woman aged 30 to 39 with Graves' hyperthyroidism. The sample consisted of blood. CDR3 sequence (DNA): TGTGCCAGCAGTTTATGGTCGGTGAACACTGAAGCTTTCTTT. As protein: CASSLWSVNTEAFF.